The clone carrying this T cell receptor (beta chain) showed up just a few times. Antigen specificity is unknown. The entry originates in a study of beta chain features in type 1 diabetes. Expressed TCRB transcripts were sequenced, since all the RNA that had been isolated was reverse transcribed. TCRdb's copy holds only in-frame clones and misses some; the assay was immunoSEQ multiplex PCR. The sample shows roughly 450,000 clones, more than 9.5% of them seen only once. The CDR3 has 14 residues. CDR1 SEHNR and CDR2 FQNEAQ come from the germline V gene (reference sequence). V lost 1 base to trimming and J lost 5 bases, with 11 bases between them. The study's findings and limits: Fewer junction insertions and more nucleotide deletions appeared in type 1 diabetes patients. It was not settled here whether HLA type affects TCRB rearrangement. TCRB CDR3 length was moderately but significantly reduced in all four CD4+ subsets of Type 1 diabetes patients.

The sample consisted of naive CD4+ T cells from blood. This receptor was obtained from a woman aged 18-30 years in good health. The chain recombines TRBV7-9 with TRBJ2-5, with unresolved D. CDR3 DNA: TGTGCCAGCAGCTTAGATGGTGGTCCGGAGACCCAGTACTTC. Translated: CASSLDGGPETQYF.